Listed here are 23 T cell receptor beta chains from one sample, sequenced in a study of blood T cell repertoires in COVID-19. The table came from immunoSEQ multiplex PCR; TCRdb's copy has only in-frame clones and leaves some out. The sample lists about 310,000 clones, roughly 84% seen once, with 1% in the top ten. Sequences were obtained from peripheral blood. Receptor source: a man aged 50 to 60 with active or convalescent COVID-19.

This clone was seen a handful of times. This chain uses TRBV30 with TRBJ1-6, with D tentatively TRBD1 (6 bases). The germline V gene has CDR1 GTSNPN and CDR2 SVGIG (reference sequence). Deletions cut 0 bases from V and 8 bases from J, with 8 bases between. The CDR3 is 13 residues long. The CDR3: CAWSVQGYSPLHF. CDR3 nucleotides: TGTGCCTGGAGTGTACAGGGATATTCACCCCTCCACTTT.

The CDR3 loop is CASSLKDRANNSPLHF. The CDR3 nucleotides read TGTGCCAGCAGTTTAAAGGACAGGGCAAATAATTCACCCCTCCACTTT. V and J are TRBV28 and TRBJ1-6, with 8 bases identical to TRBD1. With 2 bases clipped from V and 5 bases from J, the junction kept 5 bases outside the gene matches. CDR3 size: 16 residues. CDR1 is MDHEN, CDR2 SYDVKM, per germline.

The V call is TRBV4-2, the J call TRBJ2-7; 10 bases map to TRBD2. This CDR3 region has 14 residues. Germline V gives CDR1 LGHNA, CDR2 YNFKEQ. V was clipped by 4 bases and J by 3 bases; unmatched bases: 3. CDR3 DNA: TGTGCCAGCAGCCTAGGACTAGCGGACTACGAGCAGTACTTC. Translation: CASSLGLADYEQYF.

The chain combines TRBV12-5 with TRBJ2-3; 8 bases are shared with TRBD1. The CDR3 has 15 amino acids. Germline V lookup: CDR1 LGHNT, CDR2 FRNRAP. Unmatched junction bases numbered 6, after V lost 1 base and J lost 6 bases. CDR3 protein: CASGLDGQGHDTQYF. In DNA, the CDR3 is TGTGCTAGTGGTTTGGACGGACAGGGTCACGATACGCAGTATTTT.

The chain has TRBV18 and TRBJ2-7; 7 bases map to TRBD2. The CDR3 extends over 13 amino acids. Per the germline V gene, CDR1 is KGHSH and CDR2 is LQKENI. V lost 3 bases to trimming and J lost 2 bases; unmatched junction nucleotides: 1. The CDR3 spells CASSPGTTYEQYF. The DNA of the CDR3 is TGTGCCAGCTCACCCGGGACTACCTACGAGCAGTACTTC.

The CDR3 DNA reads as TGTGCCAGCAGTCCCACCGGGACAGGGCATCAGCCCCAGCATTTT. Translated, it gives CASSPTGTGHQPQHF. The chain recombines TRBV28 with TRBJ1-5, with 9 bases that match TRBD1. Germline V gives CDR1 MDHEN, CDR2 SYDVKM. V trimming: 5 bases; J trimming: 5 bases; junction bases outside the gene matches: 7. The CDR3 has 15 residues.

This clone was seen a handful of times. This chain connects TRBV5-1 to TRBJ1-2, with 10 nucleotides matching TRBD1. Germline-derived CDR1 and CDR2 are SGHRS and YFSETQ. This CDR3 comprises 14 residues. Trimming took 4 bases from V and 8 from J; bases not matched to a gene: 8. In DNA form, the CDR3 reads TGCGCCAGCAGCCCAACCGGGACAGGGGAGGGCTACACCTTC. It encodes CASSPTGTGEGYTF.

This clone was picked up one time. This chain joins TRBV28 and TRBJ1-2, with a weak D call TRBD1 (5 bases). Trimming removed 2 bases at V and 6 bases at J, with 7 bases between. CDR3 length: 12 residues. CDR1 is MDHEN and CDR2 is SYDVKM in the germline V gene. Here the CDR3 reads CASSLEGDGYTF. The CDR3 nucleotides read TGTGCCAGCAGTTTAGAAGGGGATGGCTACACCTTC.

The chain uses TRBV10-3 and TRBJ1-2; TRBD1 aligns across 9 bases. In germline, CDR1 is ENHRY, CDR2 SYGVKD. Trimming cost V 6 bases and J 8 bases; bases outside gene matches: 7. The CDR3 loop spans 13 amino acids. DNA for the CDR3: TGTGCCATCAGCCTACAGGGGGCGCCCGGCTACACCTTC. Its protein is CAISLQGAPGYTF.

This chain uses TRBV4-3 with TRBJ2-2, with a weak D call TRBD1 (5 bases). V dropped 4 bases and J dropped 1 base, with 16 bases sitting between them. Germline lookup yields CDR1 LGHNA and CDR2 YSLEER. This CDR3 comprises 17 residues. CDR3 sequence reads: CASSRRVSPENTGELFF. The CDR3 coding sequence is TGCGCCAGCAGCCGCAGGGTCAGCCCGGAGAACACCGGGGAGCTGTTTTTT.

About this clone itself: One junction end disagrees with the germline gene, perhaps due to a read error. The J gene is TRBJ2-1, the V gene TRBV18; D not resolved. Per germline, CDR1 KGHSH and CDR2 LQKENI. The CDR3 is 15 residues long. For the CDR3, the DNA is TGTGCCAGCTCATCACCGGTGGTAGCTTACAATGAGCAGTTCTTC. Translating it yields CASSSPVVAYNEQFF.

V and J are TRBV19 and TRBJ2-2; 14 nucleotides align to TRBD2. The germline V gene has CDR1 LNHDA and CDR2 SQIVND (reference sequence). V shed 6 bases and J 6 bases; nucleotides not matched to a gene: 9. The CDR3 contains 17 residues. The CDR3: CASSPGLAGGLAGELFF. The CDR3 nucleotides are TGTGCCAGTAGCCCCGGACTAGCGGGGGGCCTGGCCGGGGAGCTGTTTTTT.

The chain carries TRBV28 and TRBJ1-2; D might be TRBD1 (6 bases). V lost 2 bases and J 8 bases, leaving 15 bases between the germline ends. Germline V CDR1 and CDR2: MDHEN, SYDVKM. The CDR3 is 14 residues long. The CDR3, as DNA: TGTGCCAGCAGTTTAAGGGGCAGGGGAGACGGCTACACCTTC. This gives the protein CASSLRGRGDGYTF.

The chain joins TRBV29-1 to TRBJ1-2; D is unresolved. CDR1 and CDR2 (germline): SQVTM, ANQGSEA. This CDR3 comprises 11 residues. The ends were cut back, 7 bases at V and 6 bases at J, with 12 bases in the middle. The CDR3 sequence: CSGTGLDGYTF. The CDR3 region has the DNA TGCAGCGGGACTGGGCTCGATGGCTACACCTTC.

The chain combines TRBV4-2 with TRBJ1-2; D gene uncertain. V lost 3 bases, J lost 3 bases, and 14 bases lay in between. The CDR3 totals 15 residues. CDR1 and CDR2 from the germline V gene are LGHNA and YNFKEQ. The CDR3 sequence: CASSQRHARHYGYTF. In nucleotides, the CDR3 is TGTGCCAGCAGCCAGCGGCACGCACGGCACTATGGCTACACCTTC.

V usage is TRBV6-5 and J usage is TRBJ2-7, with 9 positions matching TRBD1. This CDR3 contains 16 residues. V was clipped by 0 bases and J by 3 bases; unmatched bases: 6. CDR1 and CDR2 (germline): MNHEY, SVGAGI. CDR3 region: CASSYSYPGQGYEQYF. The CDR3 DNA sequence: TGTGCCAGCAGTTACTCTTATCCGGGACAGGGCTACGAGCAGTACTTC.

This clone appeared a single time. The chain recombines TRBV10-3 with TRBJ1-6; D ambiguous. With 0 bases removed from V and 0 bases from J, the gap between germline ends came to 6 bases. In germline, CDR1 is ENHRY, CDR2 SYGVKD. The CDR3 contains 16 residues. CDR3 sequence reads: CAISESESSYNSPLHF. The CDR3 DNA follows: TGTGCCATCAGTGAGTCGGAGAGCTCCTATAATTCACCCCTCCACTTT.

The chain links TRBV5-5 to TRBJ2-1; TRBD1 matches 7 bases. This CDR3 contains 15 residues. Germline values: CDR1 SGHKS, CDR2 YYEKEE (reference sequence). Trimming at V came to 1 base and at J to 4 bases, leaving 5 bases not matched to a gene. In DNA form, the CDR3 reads TGTGCCAGCAGCTTGTTGGGACAGCCATACAATGAGCAGTTCTTC. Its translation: CASSLLGQPYNEQFF.

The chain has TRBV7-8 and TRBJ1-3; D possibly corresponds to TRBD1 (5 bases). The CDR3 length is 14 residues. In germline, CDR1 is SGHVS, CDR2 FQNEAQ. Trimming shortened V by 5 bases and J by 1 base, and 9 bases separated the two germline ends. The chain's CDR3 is CASSPRQSGNTIYF. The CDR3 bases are TGTGCCAGCAGCCCTCGACAGTCTGGAAACACCATATATTTT.

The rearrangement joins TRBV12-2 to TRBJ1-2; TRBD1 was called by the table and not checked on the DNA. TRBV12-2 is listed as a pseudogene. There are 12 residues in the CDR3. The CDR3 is CASRLGPYGYTF. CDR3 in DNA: TGTGCAAGTCGCTTAGGGCCCTATGGCTACACCTTC.

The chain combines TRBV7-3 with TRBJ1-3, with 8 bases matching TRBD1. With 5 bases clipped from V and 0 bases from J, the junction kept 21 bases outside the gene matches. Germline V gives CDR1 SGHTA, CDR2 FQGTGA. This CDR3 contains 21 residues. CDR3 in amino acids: CASSPTDRGRLILLSGNTIYF. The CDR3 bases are TGTGCCAGCAGCCCAACAGACAGGGGTCGTCTGATCTTGCTCTCTGGAAACACCATATATTTT.

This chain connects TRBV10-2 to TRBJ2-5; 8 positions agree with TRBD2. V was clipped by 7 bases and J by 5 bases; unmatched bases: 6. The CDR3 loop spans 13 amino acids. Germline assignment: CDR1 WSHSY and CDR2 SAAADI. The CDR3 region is CASNGGAWETQYF. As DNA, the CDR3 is TGCGCCAGCAACGGGGGGGCCTGGGAGACCCAGTACTTC.

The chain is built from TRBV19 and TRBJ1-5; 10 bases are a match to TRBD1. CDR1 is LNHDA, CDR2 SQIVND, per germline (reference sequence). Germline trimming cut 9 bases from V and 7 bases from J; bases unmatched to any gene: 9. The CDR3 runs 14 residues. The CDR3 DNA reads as TGTGCCAGCGGAACGGGACAGGGGTACCAGCCCCAGCATTTT. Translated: CASGTGQGYQPQHF.